Following are 6 T cell receptor beta chains from one sample sequenced in a study of blood T cell repertoires in COVID-19. The method was immunoSEQ multiplex PCR; TCRdb's version includes in-frame clones alone and lacks a portion of them. The sample shows over 90,000 clones, around nine tenths of them seen only once. The sequenced sample consisted of peripheral blood. The receptors shown here come from a man in his fifties with acute or convalescent COVID-19.

The chain couples TRBV20-1 to TRBJ2-3; D ambiguous. The CDR3 is 15 residues long. CDR1 is DFQATT, CDR2 SNEGSKA, per germline (reference sequence). V was clipped by 3 bases and J by 2 bases, with 15 bases between them. In nucleotides, the CDR3 is TGCAGTGCTAGTGCTGCCTCTAGATCCACAGATACGCAGTATTTT. Its protein is CSASAASRSTDTQYF.

The genes are TRBV20-1 and TRBJ1-2; 7 nucleotides match TRBD1. The CDR3 totals 13 residues. J lost 7 bases, V lost 3 bases, and 8 bases had no gene match. CDR1 DFQATT and CDR2 SNEGSKA come from the germline V gene (reference sequence). The CDR3, as DNA: TGCAGTGCTAGTTTACAGGGGTCAGCTGGCTACACCTTC. It encodes CSASLQGSAGYTF.

This chain joins TRBV7-9 and TRBJ2-3; D call uncertain. Germline V gene sequence: CDR1 SEHNR, CDR2 FQNEAQ (reference sequence). Trimming took 5 bases from V and 2 from J, leaving 8 bases between them. The CDR3 has 13 residues. The CDR3 here is CASSPGFTDTQYF. Written as DNA, the CDR3 is TGTGCCAGCAGCCCAGGCTTCACAGATACGCAGTATTTT.

The chain recombines TRBV12-3 or TRBV12-4 with TRBJ2-3, with D perhaps TRBD2 (6 bases). The CDR3 consists of 13 residues. V gave up 6 bases and J gave up 4 bases, with 11 bases separating them. The CDR3 protein is CASSPGGADTQYF. CDR3 nucleotide sequence: TGTGCCAGCAGCCCCGGCGGGGCAGATACGCAGTATTTT.

The rearrangement links TRBV3-1 (or the pseudogene TRBV3-2) to TRBJ2-1, with D perhaps TRBD2 (6 bases). The CDR3 is 16 residues long. Trimming left V 0 bases short and J 0 bases short, with 9 bases between. Germline V gene lookup returns CDR1 LGHDT and CDR2 YNNKEL (reference sequence). The CDR3 reads CASSQDLGGSYNEQFF. The CDR3, as DNA: TGTGCCAGCAGCCAAGACCTGGGGGGCTCCTACAATGAGCAGTTCTTC.

CDR3 nucleotides: TGCGCCAGCAGCTTGAAACAGGGGGCTTACGAGCAGTACTTC. Translation: CASSLKQGAYEQYF. The genes are TRBV5-1 and TRBJ2-7, with 9 bases matching TRBD1. With V trimmed by 1 base and J by 4 bases, 3 bases remained unmatched. The germline gives CDR1 SGHRS, CDR2 YFSETQ. The CDR3 has 14 residues.